The T cell receptor (beta chain) described here comes from a study of graft-versus-host responses after intestinal transplantation. The overall study: Induction with anti-thymocyte globulin, then tacrolimus and steroids for roughly three years, was given to all recipients. The study's findings and limits: Present in recipient marrow, GvH clones included some that appeared first in ileum or blood.

A note on this clone: The antigen is unknown.

Using immunoSEQ multiplex PCR, the repertoire was profiled, and TCRdb retains in-frame clones only, with some absent. The sample lists about 110,000 clones, more than 80% occurring once. The sequence derives from a human donor who was the organ donor for an intestinal transplant. This specimen was unstimulated CD4+ T cells sorted from spleen or lymph node cells, taken before transplant.

CDR3 DNA sequence: TGTGCCAGTAGTCCCCCACTAGCGGGAGGGACGCAGTATTTT. It is translated as CASSPPLAGGTQYF. The chain links TRBV19 to TRBJ2-3; TRBD2 agrees at 13 bases. The trim removed 5 bases at V and 9 bases at J, leaving 5 bases unmatched. CDR1 and CDR2 (germline): LNHDA, SQIVND (reference sequence). The CDR3 is made up of 14 amino acids.